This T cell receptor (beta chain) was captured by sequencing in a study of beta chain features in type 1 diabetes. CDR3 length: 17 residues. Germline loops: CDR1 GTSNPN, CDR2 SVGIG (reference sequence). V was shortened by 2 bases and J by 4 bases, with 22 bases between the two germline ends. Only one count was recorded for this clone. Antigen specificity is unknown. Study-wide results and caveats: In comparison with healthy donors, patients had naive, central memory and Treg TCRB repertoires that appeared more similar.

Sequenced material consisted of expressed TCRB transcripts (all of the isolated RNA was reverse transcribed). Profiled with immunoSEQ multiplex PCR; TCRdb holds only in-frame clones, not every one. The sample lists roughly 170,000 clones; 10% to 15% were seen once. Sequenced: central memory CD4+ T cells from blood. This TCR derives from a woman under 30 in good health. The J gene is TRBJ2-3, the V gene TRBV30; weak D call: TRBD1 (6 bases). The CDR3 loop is CAWSPVTLGARADTQYF. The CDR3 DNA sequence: TGTGCCTGGAGTCCCGTCACGTTGGGGGCCAGGGCAGATACGCAGTATTTT.